A selection of T cell receptor beta chains follows, all from one sample in a study of T cell repertoires in cytomegalovirus infection. TCRdb re-called the reads through MiXCR, storing one row per CDR3 protein. The top ten hold roughly a quarter of the sample, which has approximately 500,000 distinct CDR3 sequences, about 17% seen once. Sequencing used CD8+ T cells from PBMCs. Receptors originate from a human donor in good health (CMV status not recorded). Some clones in this sample may be carry-over from other donors' samples. The CDR3 runs from the conserved cysteine through the conserved F or W. A D gene is named only where the DNA matches it firmly. Some rows have no size entry. The others give once, few or many, or a class for an expanded clone.

D	V	size	J	CDR3	DNA
TRBD2	TRBV4-2	few	TRBJ2-5	CASSQGLAGVDETQYF	TGTGCCAGCAGCCAAGGACTAGCGGGAGTTGACGAGACCCAGTACTTC
.	TRBV28	.	TRBJ1-3	CASSSPTLEGNTIYF	TGTGCCAGCAGCTCTCCGACGTTGGAGGGAAACACCATATATTTT
.	TRBV6-5	.	TRBJ2-7	CASSRGFYRGLDEQYF	TGTGCCAGCAGTCGGGGATTCTACAGGGGACTGGACGAGCAGTACTTC
TRBD1	TRBV11-2	.	TRBJ1-1	CASSLVQGVEAFF	TGTGCCAGCAGCTTAGTTCAGGGGGTTGAAGCTTTCTTT
TRBD2	TRBV5-1	few	TRBJ2-1	CASRPTSGRVFEQFF	TGCGCCAGCAGACCGACTAGCGGGAGGGTTTTTGAGCAGTTCTTC
TRBD2	TRBV12-3/TRBV12-4	many	TRBJ2-1	CASSFSSGSWNEQFF	TGTGCCAGCAGTTTTTCTAGCGGGAGTTGGAATGAGCAGTTCTTC
.	TRBV4-1	.	TRBJ1-2	CASSHPFSGSYGYTF	TGCGCCAGCAGCCACCCTTTTAGCGGGAGCTATGGCTACACCTTC
.	TRBV9	few	TRBJ1-2	CASSAGNREVLYGYTF	TGTGCCAGCAGCGCAGGGAACAGGGAAGTTCTCTATGGCTACACCTTC
TRBD2	TRBV9	.	TRBJ2-5	CASSVSGGQETQYF	TGTGCCAGCAGCGTTAGCGGGGGGCAAGAGACCCAGTACTTC
.	TRBV9	few	TRBJ1-3	CASSVEDTSGNTIYF	TGTGCCAGCAGCGTAGAGGACACCTCTGGAAACACCATATATTTT
.	TRBV9	once	TRBJ1-5	CASSVEGTTQPQHF	TGTGCCAGCAGCGTAGAAGGGACAACTCAGCCCCAGCATTTT
TRBD2	TRBV11-2	.	TRBJ2-2	CASTWTSRAGELFF	TGTGCCAGCACCTGGACTAGCAGGGCCGGGGAGCTGTTTTTT
.	TRBV7-2	.	TRBJ1-5	CASSARDSPVGQPQHF	TGTGCAAGCAGCGCACGGGACTCCCCGGTTGGGCAGCCCCAGCATTTT
TRBD2	TRBV27	few	TRBJ2-1	CASTKAGNQFF	TGTGCCAGCACTAAAGCGGGGAACCAGTTCTTC
.	TRBV7-6	.	TRBJ2-5	CASSPNPRGQETQYF	TGTGCTAGCAGCCCGAATCCCAGGGGACAAGAGACCCAGTACTTC
TRBD2	TRBV11-2	.	TRBJ2-5	CASSHWGGTQYF	TGTGCCAGCAGTCACTGGGGGGGGACCCAGTACTTC
.	TRBV4-2	.	TRBJ1-3	CASSQESRDTIYF	TGTGCCAGCAGCCAAGAGTCCCGGGACACCATATATTTT
TRBD2	TRBV12-3/TRBV12-4	many	TRBJ2-2	CASQREGLNTGELFF	TGTGCCAGCCAACGGGAGGGCCTCAACACCGGGGAGCTGTTTTTT
.	TRBV11-2	many	TRBJ1-1	CASRPARGTDTEAFF	TGTGCCAGCAGGCCCGCAAGGGGGACGGACACTGAAGCTTTCTTT
TRBD2	TRBV24-1	.	TRBJ2-1	CATSDFATSYYNEQFF	TGTGCCACCAGTGATTTCGCGACTAGCTACTACAATGAGCAGTTCTTC
TRBD1	TRBV6-2/TRBV6-3	.	TRBJ1-5	CASSFGQVLDQPQHF	TGTGCCAGCAGTTTCGGACAGGTGTTAGATCAGCCCCAGCATTTT
.	TRBV28	.	TRBJ1-2	CASSPEGRGYTF	TGTGCCAGCAGCCCCGAGGGCCGAGGCTACACCTTC
.	TRBV29-1	few	TRBJ2-4	CSVVFAAKNIQYF	TGCAGCGTTGTATTTGCCGCCAAAAACATTCAGTACTTC
.	TRBV19	many	TRBJ1-1	CASSIGATEAFF	TGTGCCAGTAGTATAGGAGCCACCGAAGCTTTCTTT
.	TRBV10-1	.	TRBJ1-1	CASSEGRSATEAFF	TGCGCCAGCAGTGAAGGCAGATCGGCCACTGAAGCTTTCTTT
.	TRBV7-9	many	TRBJ2-5	CASSFRDSAEETQYF	TGTGCCAGCAGCTTCCGGGACTCAGCCGAAGAGACCCAGTACTTC
.	TRBV29-1	many	TRBJ1-1	CSVDDPAGVDTEAFF	TGCAGCGTTGATGACCCGGCCGGGGTTGACACTGAAGCTTTCTTT
TRBD1	TRBV9	few	TRBJ2-1	CASSRGSGGSRYNEQFF	TGTGCCAGCAGTCGCGGGTCAGGGGGCAGCCGCTACAATGAGCAGTTCTTC
.	TRBV24-1	.	TRBJ1-2	CATSDSPGAGYTF	TGTGCCACCAGTGATTCCCCAGGGGCTGGCTACACCTTC
TRBD2	TRBV4-1	.	TRBJ2-5	CASSQEVAGGPQETQYF	TGCGCCAGCAGCCAAGAAGTTGCGGGGGGGCCCCAAGAGACCCAGTACTTC
TRBD1	TRBV12-3/TRBV12-4	.	TRBJ1-1	CASSLGTGGKYTEAFF	TGTGCCAGCAGTTTAGGTACAGGGGGGAAATACACTGAAGCTTTCTTT
.	TRBV27	.	TRBJ1-5	CASSLSVGSNQPQHF	TGTGCCAGCAGTTTATCGGTTGGAAGCAATCAGCCCCAGCATTTT
.	TRBV12-3/TRBV12-4	.	TRBJ1-1	CASVLIGDSEAFF	TGTGCCAGCGTCCTAATTGGGGACTCTGAAGCTTTCTTT
.	TRBV12-3/TRBV12-4	.	TRBJ1-5	CASSLLSKPQHF	TGTGCCAGCAGTCTACTATCAAAGCCCCAGCATTTT
.	TRBV11-1	many	TRBJ2-1	CASANSGSYNEQFF	TGTGCCAGCGCAAATTCTGGGTCCTACAATGAGCAGTTCTTC